This T cell receptor (beta chain) is drawn from a study of T cell changes during pregnancy in multiple sclerosis. TCRdb's table, derived via immunoSEQ multiplex PCR, lists solely in-frame clones and lacks some. Among tens of thousands of clones listed, about 94% were seen once. This specimen consisted of CD4+ T cells from peripheral blood mononuclear cells, obtained before pregnancy. The source is a female donor with multiple sclerosis, enrolled in a pregnancy study.

In nucleotides, the CDR3 is TGTGCCAGCAGTTCACGCGGAGCCGTACGAACGGGCCAGTACTTC. As protein: CASSSRGAVRTGQYF. V is TRBV6-5 and J is TRBJ2-5; D call uncertain. Looked up from germline, CDR1 is MNHEY and CDR2 is SVGAGI. V lost 4 bases, J lost 10 bases, and 22 bases lay in between. CDR3 length equals 15 residues.